This T cell receptor beta chain was profiled in a study of blood T cell repertoires in COVID-19. Sequenced by immunoSEQ multiplex PCR; TCRdb stores in-frame clones only, minus some. The table lists about 330,000 clones, around 90% of them singletons. Germline lookup yields CDR1 SGHTA and CDR2 FQGNSA. Trimming left V 3 bases short and J 8 bases short, with 19 bases between. This CDR3 is built from 16 residues. The origin of this receptor is a man aged 25-45 years with COVID-19, enrolled during active disease. J is TRBJ1-4 and V is TRBV7-2; tentatively, D is TRBD1 (5 bases). Sequenced: peripheral blood. The DNA of the CDR3 is TGTGCCAGCAGCTTGAATTCAGGGTTACCCGACGAAAAACTGTTTTTT. Translation gives CASSLNSGLPDEKLFF.